The T cell receptor beta chain described here comes from a study of blood T cell repertoires in COVID-19. Original handling: Estimates of nucleated cell counts were drawn from the amplification of reference gene primers. Measured with immunoSEQ multiplex PCR; TCRdb has only the in-frame clones, and not every one. V and J calls and clone size come straight from that table; D and trimming were deduced from the DNA. The sample yields more than 300,000 clones, approximately 91% seen once. This clone appeared once. The sample was PBMCs or T cells enriched from blood (not recorded which). The TCR was taken from a woman aged 25 to 39 who had been exposed to COVID-19.

The CDR3 bases are TGTGCCAGTAGTCTGGGACTAGGGAGGAATGAGCAGTTCTTC. Its translation: CASSLGLGRNEQFF. V gene TRBV19 combines with J gene TRBJ2-1, with 8 bases aligning to TRBD2. The CDR3 length is 14 residues. The germline V gene encodes CDR1 LNHDA and CDR2 SQIVND (reference sequence). V dropped 5 bases and J dropped 7; count of bases not matched to a gene: 7.